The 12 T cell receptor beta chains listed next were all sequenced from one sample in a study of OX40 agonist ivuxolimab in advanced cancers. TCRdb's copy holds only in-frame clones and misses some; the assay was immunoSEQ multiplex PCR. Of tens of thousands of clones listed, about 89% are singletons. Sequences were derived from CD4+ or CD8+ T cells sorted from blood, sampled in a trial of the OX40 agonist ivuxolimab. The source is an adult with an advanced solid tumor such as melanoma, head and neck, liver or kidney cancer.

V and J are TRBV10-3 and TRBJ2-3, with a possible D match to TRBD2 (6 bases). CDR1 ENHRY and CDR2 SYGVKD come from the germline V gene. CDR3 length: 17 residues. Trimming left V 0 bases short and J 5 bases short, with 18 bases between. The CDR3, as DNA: TGTGCCATCAGTGAGTCGAGGGACTTAATTAAATTAGATACGCAGTATTTT. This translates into CAISESRDLIKLDTQYF.

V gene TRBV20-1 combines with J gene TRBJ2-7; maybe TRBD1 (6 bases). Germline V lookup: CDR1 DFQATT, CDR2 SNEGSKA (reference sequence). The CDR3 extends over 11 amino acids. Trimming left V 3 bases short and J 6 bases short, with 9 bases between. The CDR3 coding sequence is TGCAGTGCTAGGGGGGCGGGCGAGCAGTACTTC. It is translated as CSARGAGEQYF.

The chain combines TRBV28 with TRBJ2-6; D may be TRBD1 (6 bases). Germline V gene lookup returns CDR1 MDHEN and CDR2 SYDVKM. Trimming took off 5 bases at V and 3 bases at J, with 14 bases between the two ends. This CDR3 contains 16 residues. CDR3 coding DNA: TGTGCCAGCAGTCCTACACAGGGTTTTGGGGCCAACGTCCTGACTTTC. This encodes CASSPTQGFGANVLTF. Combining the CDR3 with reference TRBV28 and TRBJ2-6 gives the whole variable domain DVKVTQSSRYLVKRTGEKVFLECVQDMDHENMFWYRQDPGLGLRLIYFSYDVKMKEKGDIPEGYSVSREKKERFSLILESASTNQTSMYLCASSPTQGFGANVLTFGAGSRLTVL.

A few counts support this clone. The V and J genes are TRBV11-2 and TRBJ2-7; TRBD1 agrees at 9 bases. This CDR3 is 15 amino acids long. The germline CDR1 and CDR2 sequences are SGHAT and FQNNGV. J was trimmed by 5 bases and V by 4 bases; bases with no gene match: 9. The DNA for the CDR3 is TGTGCCAGCAGCTCCACCCGGGACAGGGTAAACGAGCAGTACTTC. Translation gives CASSSTRDRVNEQYF.

The CDR3 nucleotides are TGCAGCGTTGACCTTGGACTAGCGGGGATCACAGATACGCAGTATTTT. It codes for CSVDLGLAGITDTQYF. The V call is TRBV29-1, the J call TRBJ2-3; 12 positions agree with TRBD2. The trim removed 3 bases at V and 2 bases at J, leaving 6 bases unmatched. The CDR3 is 16 amino acids. CDR1 is SQVTM and CDR2 is ANQGSEA in the germline V gene.

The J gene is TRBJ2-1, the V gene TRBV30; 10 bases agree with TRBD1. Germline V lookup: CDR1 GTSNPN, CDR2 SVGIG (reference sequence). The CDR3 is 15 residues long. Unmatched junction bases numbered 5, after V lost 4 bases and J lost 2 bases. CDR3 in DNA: TGTGCCTGGACCCCGGGACAGGGGACCTACAATGAGCAGTTCTTC. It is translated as CAWTPGQGTYNEQFF. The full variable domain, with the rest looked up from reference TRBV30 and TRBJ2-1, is SQTIHQWPATLVQPVGSPLSLECTVEGTSNPNLYWYRQAAGRGLQLLFYSVGIGQISSEVPQNLSASRPQDRQFILSSKKLLLSDSGFYLCAWTPGQGTYNEQFFGPGTRLTVL.

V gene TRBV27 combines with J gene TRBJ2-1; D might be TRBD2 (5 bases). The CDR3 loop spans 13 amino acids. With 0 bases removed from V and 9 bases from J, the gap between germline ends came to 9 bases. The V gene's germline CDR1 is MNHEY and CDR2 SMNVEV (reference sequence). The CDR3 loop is CASSLSGSREQFF. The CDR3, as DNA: TGTGCCAGCAGTTTATCAGGGAGCCGTGAGCAGTTCTTC.

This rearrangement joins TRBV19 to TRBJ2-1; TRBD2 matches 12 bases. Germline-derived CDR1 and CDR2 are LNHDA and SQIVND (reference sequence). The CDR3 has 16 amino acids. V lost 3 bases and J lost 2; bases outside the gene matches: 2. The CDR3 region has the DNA TGTGCCAGTAGTATCAGGACTAGCGGGACCTACAATGAGCAGTTCTTC. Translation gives CASSIRTSGTYNEQFF.

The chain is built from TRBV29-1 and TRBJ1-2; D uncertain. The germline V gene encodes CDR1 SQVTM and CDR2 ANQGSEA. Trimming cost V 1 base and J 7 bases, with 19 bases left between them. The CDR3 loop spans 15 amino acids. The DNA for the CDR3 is TGCAGCGTTGAAGGGTCCGAAGCCCTTATGCGTGGCTACACCTTC. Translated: CSVEGSEALMRGYTF.

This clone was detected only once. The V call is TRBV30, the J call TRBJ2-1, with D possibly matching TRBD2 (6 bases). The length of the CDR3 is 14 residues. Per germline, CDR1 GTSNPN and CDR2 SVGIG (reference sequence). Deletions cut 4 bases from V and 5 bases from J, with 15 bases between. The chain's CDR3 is CAWTPGLWDNEQFF. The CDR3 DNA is TGTGCCTGGACCCCGGGACTTTGGGACAATGAGCAGTTCTTC.

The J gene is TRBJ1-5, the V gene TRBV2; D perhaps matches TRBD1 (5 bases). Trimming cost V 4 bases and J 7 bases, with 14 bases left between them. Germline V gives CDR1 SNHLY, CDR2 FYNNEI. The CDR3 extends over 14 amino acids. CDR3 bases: TGTGCCAGCAGTGGGTCGGGGGTGAGGCAGCCCCAGCATTTT. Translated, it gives CASSGSGVRQPQHF.

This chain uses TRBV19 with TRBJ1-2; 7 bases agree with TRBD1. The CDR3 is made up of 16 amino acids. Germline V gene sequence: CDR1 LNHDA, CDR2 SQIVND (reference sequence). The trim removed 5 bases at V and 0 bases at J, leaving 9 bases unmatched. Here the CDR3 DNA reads TGTGCCAGTAGTGCCGAGGCAGGGGGATCTAACTATGGCTACACCTTC. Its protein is CASSAEAGGSNYGYTF.